What follows describes a single TCR beta chain. No antigen is known for it. No base quality information exists; no much larger clone differs at one position. V gives up 5 bases and J gives up 0 bases, and the segment between their germline ends measures 14 bases. The germline V gene sets CDR1 to SGHVS and CDR2 to FQNEAQ. The CDR3 holds 16 amino acids from the cysteine to the phenylalanine. Just the 48-base CDR3 DNA is kept, in frame starting at base 1. Preparation of the library involved the immunoSEQ multiplex PCR assay. The table comes from immuneACCESS by way of TCRdb, which keeps in-frame sequences with V and J called. Part of the clones is missing from these tables; in studies checked, under half for an unresolved V gene and the rest for unknown reasons. The table for this sample lists approximately 65,000 clones; about 86% of them were counted only once. Of the sample, approximately 5.4% is held by the ten largest clones.

The record originates from a study of technical replicates of blood from a few donors (dated by TCRdb to the late 2010s). The V gene is TRBV7-8 and the J gene is TRBJ1-5; a tentative D match to TRBD1 spans 5 bases. The sequence was collected from a human donor in good health. Some clones in this sample may be carry-over from other donors' samples. The sample consisted of PBMCs. The CDR3 protein: CASSPASGFSNQPQHF. The nucleotide sequence is given as TGTGCCAGCAGCCCCGCCTCAGGGTTTAGCAATCAGCCCCAGCATTTT.